The 4 T cell receptor beta chains below come from one sample, sequenced in a study of beta chain features in type 1 diabetes. Study findings and constraints: Moderate but significant shortening of TCRB CDR3s was recorded in all four CD4+ subsets from Type 1 diabetes patients.

What was sequenced were expressed TCRB transcripts, since all of the isolated RNA had been reverse transcribed. Profiling relied on immunoSEQ multiplex PCR, and the TCRdb table lists in-frame clones only, not all of them. The sample includes 600,000 to 700,000 clones, 9.5% to 15% of them seen just once. Antigen specificity for these receptors is unknown. The sample taken for sequencing was naive CD4+ T cells from blood. The receptors shown here come from a man aged 30 to 45 with type 1 diabetes.

This clone was detected only a few times. V is TRBV5-4 and J is TRBJ2-3; the D gene is possibly TRBD1 (6 bases). Between the trimmed V and J ends, which lost 4 bases and 4 bases, there was a span of 10 bases. CDR3 size: 13 residues. In germline, CDR1 is SGHNT, CDR2 YYREEE (reference sequence). The CDR3 DNA sequence: TGTGCCAGCAGCGCAACAGGGTCAGATACGCAGTATTTT. Amino acids: CASSATGSDTQYF.

This clone has only a few counts. The chain employs TRBV2 and TRBJ2-3; D unclear. This CDR3 is 11 amino acids long. Germline assignment: CDR1 SNHLY and CDR2 FYNNEI. The V end was cut by 10 bases, the J end by 0 bases, with 5 bases between. CDR3 amino acids: CATVSTDTQYF. CDR3 DNA: TGTGCCACCGTAAGCACAGATACGCAGTATTTT.

This clone has more than one count but fewer than ten. The genes are TRBV5-1 and TRBJ1-2; 8 bases are a match to TRBD1. The CDR3 extends over 13 amino acids. CDR1 and CDR2 (germline): SGHRS, YFSETQ. The ends lost 3 bases at V and 6 bases at J; junction bases unmatched: 4. CDR3 sequence: CASSYQTGDGYTF. CDR3 DNA sequence: TGCGCCAGCAGCTACCAGACAGGGGATGGCTACACCTTC.

This rearrangement joins TRBV6-6 to TRBJ1-4; 8 bases line up with TRBD1. V was pared by 5 bases and J by 7 bases, with 9 bases of the junction left unmatched. The CDR3 consists of 15 residues. The germline V gene encodes CDR1 MNHNY and CDR2 SVGAGI (reference sequence). CDR3 sequence (DNA): TGTGCCAGCAGTCTGGACAGGGATGGGGGTGAAAAACTGTTTTTT. Protein sequence: CASSLDRDGGEKLFF.